Listed below are T cell receptor beta chains from one sample, sequenced in a study of T cell repertoires in cytomegalovirus infection. Their antigen targets remain unknown. TCRdb re-analysed the reads in MiXCR, keeping a single row per CDR3 protein. The table includes approximately 600,000 distinct CDR3 sequences, just under 40% detected once. Sequencing used cultured PBMCs, obtained from culture after CMV antigen stimulation. The receptors derive from a human donor in good health (CMV status not recorded). Some clones in this sample may be carry-over from other donors' samples. CDR3s include the opening cysteine and the closing phenylalanine or tryptophan. The D gene is left open where the match is weak. A row's size may be missing; if present it is once, few, many or a size class.

d_gene	abundance	v_gene	j_gene	CDR3aa	CDR3nt
-	-	TRBV28	TRBJ1-5	CASSLAATEPQHF	TGTGCCAGCAGTCTTGCAGCCACGGAGCCCCAGCATTTT
TRBD1	many	TRBV7-2	TRBJ1-5	CASKGTGISYSNQPQHF	TGTGCCAGCAAGGGGACAGGGATTTCTTATAGCAATCAGCCCCAGCATTTT
-	-	TRBV19	TRBJ2-2	CASCPALGTGELFF	TGTGCCAGTTGCCCAGCTCTGGGGACCGGGGAGCTGTTTTTT
-	few	TRBV7-2	TRBJ2-3	CASNPSGQKTDTQYF	TGTGCCAGCAACCCTTCCGGACAGAAAACAGATACGCAGTATTTT
-	-	TRBV11-2	TRBJ1-2	CASSLYLAVNF	TGTGCCAGCAGCCTGTACCTCGCCGTAAACTTC
TRBD1	-	TRBV20-1	TRBJ2-7	CSAARDRAYEQYF	TGCAGTGCCGCCCGGGACAGAGCCTACGAGCAGTACTTC
-	-	TRBV6-6	TRBJ1-1	CASRLMNTEAFF	TGTGCCAGCAGGCTAATGAACACTGAAGCTTTCTTT
TRBD2	-	TRBV7-9	TRBJ2-3	CASSFPLAGSQYF	TGTGCCAGCAGCTTCCCTCTAGCGGGGTCGCAGTATTTT
-	many	TRBV7-2	TRBJ2-2	CASRKRPRSTGELFF	TGTGCCAGCAGGAAGCGACCGAGGAGCACCGGGGAGCTGTTTTTT
TRBD1	-	TRBV28	TRBJ2-2	CASSSIRDRSTGELFF	TGTGCCAGCAGTTCTATCCGGGACAGAAGCACCGGGGAGCTGTTTTTT
-	-	TRBV6-1	TRBJ2-5	CASSELIGGQQETQYF	TGTGCCAGCAGTGAACTCATTGGGGGACAACAAGAGACCCAGTACTTC
TRBD2	-	TRBV6-2/TRBV6-3	TRBJ2-6	CASSPLRGGAPGANVLTF	TGTGCCAGCAGTCCACTCCGGGGGGGCGCTCCTGGGGCCAACGTCCTGACTTTC
-	few	TRBV7-2	TRBJ2-5	CASSLGTRYQETQYF	TGTGCCAGCAGCTTAGGGACGAGGTACCAAGAGACCCAGTACTTC
-	-	TRBV7-2	TRBJ2-3	CASRSAGRITDTQYF	TGTGCCAGCAGGTCTGCCGGAAGAATCACAGATACGCAGTATTTT
-	-	TRBV6-1	TRBJ2-5	CASQYRVDQETQYF	TGTGCCAGCCAATACAGGGTAGACCAAGAGACCCAGTACTTC